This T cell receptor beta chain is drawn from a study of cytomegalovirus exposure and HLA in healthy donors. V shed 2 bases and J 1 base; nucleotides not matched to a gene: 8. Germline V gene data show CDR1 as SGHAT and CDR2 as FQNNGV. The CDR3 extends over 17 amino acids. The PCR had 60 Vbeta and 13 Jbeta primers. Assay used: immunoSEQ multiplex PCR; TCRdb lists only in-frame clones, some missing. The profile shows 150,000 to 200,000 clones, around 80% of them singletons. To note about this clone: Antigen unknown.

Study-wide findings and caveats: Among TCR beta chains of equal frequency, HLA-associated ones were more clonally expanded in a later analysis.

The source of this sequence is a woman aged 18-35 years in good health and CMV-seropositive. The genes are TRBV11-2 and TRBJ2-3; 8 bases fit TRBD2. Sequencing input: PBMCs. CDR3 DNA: TGTGCCAGCAGCTTAAGGGGACGGGGGGGCGGCACAGATACGCAGTATTTT. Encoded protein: CASSLRGRGGGTDTQYF.